This paragraph covers one T cell receptor (beta chain) sequence. What it binds is unknown. This entry comes from a study of post-analysis software for immune sequencing data. Study-wide findings and caveats: Multiple sclerosis patients had significantly lower normalized Chao1 diversity than controls. About 5 TRBV segments (TRBV5-6, TRBV5-1 and TRBV20-1 among them) occurred more frequently in patients than in controls.

V was cut by 1 base and J by 2 bases, with 12 bases left in between. Per germline, CDR1 SGHAT and CDR2 FQNNGV. CDR3 length: 16 amino acids. Tagging with unique molecular identifiers was a feature of the TCR beta cDNA libraries. TCRdb reprocessed the PCR reads via MiXCR and lists one record per CDR3 protein. The data show approximately 660,000 distinct CDR3 sequences, 55% to 60% seen once. This sequence was found in a girl aged 2-10 years with multiple sclerosis. The chain carries TRBV11-2 and TRBJ2-1; weak D call: TRBD1 (6 bases). Sequencing used blood. The CDR3 sequence is CASSLAPDRAYNEQFF. DNA for the CDR3: TGTGCCAGCAGCTTAGCCCCGGACAGAGCCTACAATGAGCAGTTCTTC.